This T cell receptor beta chain is drawn from a study of CD8 T cells in ankylosing spondylitis. Regarding the study as a whole: Ankylosing spondylitis blood seemed to carry a telltale TCR beta motif made of about 8 highly homologous variants. A subset of motif variants has previously been described in the synovial fluid and blood of reactive arthritis. From matched ankylosing spondylitis synovial fluid, disease-linked clones were reportedly recovered at significantly enriched levels. Disease-linked clones were CD8+ and relatively rare in peripheral blood.

V was pared by 1 base and J by 2 bases, with 6 bases between. The CDR3 covers 12 residues. Looked up from germline, CDR1 is DFQATT and CDR2 is SNEGSKA (reference sequence). This clonotype was recorded a few times. Its antigen is still unknown. TCR beta libraries were made by quantitative 5'-RACE with molecular barcodes. TCRdb re-called the 5' RACE reads through MiXCR, storing one row per CDR3 protein. The sample contains over 400,000 distinct CDR3 sequences, approximately 26% of which appear only once. Sequenced: blood, either unsorted or a sorted T cell fraction (not recorded which). This receptor was obtained from a male donor with ankylosing spondylitis. The rearrangement links TRBV20-1 to TRBJ2-7; D unresolved. Written as DNA, the CDR3 is TGCAGTGCTAGAGGAATCACCTACGAGCAGTACTTC. Its protein is CSARGITYEQYF.